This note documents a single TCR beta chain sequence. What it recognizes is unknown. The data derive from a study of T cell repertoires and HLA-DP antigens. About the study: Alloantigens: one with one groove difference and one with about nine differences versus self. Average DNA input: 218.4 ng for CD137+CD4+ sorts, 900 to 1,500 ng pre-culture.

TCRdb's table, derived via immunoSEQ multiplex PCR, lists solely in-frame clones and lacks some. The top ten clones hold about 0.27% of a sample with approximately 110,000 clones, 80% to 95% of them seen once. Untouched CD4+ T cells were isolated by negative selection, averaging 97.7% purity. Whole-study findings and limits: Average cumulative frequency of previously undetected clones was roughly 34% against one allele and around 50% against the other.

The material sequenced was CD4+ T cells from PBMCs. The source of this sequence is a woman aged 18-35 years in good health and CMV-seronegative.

The CDR3 loop is CAILSANSGNTIYF. DNA of the CDR3: TGTGCCATCTTGTCAGCCAACTCTGGAAACACCATATATTTT. This sequence joins TRBV10-3 and TRBJ1-3, with D unclear. Per germline, CDR1 ENHRY and CDR2 SYGVKD. The CDR3 length is 14 residues. V was clipped by 8 bases and J by 0 bases, with 11 bases between them.